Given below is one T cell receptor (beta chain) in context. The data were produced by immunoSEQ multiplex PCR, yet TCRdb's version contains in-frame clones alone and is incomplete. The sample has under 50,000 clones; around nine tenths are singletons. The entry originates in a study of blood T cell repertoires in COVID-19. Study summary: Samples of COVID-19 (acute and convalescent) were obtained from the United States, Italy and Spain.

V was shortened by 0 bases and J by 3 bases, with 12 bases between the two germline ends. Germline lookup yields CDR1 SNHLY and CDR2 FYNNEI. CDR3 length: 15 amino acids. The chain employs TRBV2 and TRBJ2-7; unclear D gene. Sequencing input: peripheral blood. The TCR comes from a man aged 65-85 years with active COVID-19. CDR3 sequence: CASSEASRKDYEQYF. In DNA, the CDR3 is TGTGCCAGCAGTGAAGCCTCCAGGAAAGACTACGAGCAGTACTTC.